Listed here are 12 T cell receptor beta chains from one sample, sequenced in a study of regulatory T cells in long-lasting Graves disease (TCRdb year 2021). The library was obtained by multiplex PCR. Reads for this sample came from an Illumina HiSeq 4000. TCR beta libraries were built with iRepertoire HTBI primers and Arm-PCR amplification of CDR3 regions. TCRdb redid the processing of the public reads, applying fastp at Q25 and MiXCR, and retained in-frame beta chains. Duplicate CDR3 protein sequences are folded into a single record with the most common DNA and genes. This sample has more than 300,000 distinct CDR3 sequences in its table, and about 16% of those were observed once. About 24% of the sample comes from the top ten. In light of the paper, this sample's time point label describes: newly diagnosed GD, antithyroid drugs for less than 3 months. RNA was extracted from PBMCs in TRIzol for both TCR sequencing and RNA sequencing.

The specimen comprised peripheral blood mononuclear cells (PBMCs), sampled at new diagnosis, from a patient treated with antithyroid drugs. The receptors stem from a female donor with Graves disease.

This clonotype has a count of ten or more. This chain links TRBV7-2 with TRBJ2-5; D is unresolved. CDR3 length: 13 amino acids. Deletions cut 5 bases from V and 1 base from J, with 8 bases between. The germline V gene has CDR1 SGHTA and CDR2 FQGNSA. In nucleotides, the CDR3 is TGTGCCAGCAGCCTGGACGTCCAAGAGACCCAGTACTTC. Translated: CASSLDVQETQYF.

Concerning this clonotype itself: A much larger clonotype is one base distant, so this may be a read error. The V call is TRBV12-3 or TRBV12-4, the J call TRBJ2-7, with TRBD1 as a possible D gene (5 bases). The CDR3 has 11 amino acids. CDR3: CASGQGYERYF. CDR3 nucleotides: TGTGCCAGCGGCCAGGGTTACGAGCGGTACTTC.

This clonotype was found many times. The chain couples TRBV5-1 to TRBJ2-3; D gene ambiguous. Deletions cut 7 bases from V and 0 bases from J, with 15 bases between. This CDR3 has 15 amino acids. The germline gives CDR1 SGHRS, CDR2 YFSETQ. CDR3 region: CASGRQRSSTDTQYF. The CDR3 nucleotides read TGCGCCAGCGGTCGGCAGAGATCTAGCACAGATACGCAGTATTTT.

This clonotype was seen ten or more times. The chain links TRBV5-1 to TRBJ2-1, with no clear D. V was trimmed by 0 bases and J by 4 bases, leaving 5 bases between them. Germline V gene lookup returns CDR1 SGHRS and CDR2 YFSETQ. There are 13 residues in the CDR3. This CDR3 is CASSLGTYNEQFF. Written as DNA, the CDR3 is TGCGCCAGCAGCTTGGGTACTTACAATGAGCAGTTCTTC.

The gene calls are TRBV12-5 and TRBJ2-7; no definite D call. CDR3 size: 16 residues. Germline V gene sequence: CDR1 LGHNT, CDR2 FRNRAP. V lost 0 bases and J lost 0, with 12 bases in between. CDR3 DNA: TGTGCTAGTGGTTTGGTAAAGTGGCGCAACTCCTACGAGCAGTACTTC. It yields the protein CASGLVKWRNSYEQYF.

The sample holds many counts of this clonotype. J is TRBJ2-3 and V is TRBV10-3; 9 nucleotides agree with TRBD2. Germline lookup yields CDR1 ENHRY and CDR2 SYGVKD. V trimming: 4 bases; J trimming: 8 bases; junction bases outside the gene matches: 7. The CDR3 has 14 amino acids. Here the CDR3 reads CAISVALAGSTQYF. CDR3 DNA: TGTGCCATCAGTGTCGCGCTAGCGGGGAGTACGCAGTATTTT.

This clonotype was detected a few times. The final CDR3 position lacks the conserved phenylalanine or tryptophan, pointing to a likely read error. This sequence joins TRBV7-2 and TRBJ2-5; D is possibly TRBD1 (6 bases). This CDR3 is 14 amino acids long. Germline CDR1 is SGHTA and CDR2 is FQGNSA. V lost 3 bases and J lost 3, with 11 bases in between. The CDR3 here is CASSLQGWKETQYL. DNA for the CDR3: TGTGCCAGCAGCTTGCAGGGGTGGAAAGAGACCCAGTACCTC.

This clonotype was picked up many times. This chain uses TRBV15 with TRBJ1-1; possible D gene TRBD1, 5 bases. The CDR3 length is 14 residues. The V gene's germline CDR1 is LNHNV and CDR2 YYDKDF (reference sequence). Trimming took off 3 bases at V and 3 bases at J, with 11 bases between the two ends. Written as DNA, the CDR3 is TGTGCCACCAGCAGGGAACTGACAGACACTGAAGCTTTCTTT. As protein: CATSRELTDTEAFF.

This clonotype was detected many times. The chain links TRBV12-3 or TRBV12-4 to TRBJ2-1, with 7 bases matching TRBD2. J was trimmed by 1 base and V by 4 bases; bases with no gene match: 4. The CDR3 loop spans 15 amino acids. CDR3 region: CASSSLAPSYNEQFF. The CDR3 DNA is TGTGCCAGCAGTTCACTAGCGCCATCCTACAATGAGCAGTTCTTC.

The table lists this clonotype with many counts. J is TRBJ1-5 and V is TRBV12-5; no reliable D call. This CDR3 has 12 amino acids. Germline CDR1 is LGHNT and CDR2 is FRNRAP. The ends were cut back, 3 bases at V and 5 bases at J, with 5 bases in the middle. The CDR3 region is CASGFTYQPQHF. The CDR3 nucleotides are TGTGCTAGTGGTTTCACCTATCAGCCCCAGCATTTT.

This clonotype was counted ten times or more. The CDR3, as DNA: TGCGCCAGCCGCGAAGGGGACATACGACAATATGAGCAGTTCTTC. Translation gives CASREGDIRQYEQFF. The V and J genes are TRBV5-1 and TRBJ2-1; possibly TRBD1 for D (6 bases). The V end was cut by 7 bases, the J end by 8 bases, with 22 bases between. The germline V gene encodes CDR1 SGHRS and CDR2 YFSETQ. CDR3 length: 15 residues.

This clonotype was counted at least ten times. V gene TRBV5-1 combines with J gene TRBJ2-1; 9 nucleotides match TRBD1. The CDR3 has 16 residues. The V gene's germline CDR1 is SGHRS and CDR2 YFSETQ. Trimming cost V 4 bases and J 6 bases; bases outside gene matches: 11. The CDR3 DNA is TGCGCCAGCAGCCGGCGGGGGACAGGGCACTTCAATGAGCAGTTCTTC. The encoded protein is CASSRRGTGHFNEQFF. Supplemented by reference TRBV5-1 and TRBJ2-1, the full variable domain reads KAGVTQTPRYLIKTRGQQVTLSCSPISGHRSVSWYQQTPGQGLQFLFEYFSETQRNKGNFPGRFSGRQFSNSRSEMNVSTLELGDSALYLCASSRRGTGHFNEQFFGPGTRLTVL.